Listed here is a single T cell receptor beta chain. The antigen is not known. Germline CDR1 is SGHNT and CDR2 is YYREEE (reference sequence). The trim removed 5 bases at V and 4 bases at J, leaving 11 bases unmatched. The CDR3 spans 15 residues. The sample is drawn from a study of shared clonotypes between healthy human individuals. Study background: Every donor yielded three CD4 naive, three CD4 memory, two CD8 naive and one CD8 memory plate.

TCRdb's table, derived via immunoSEQ multiplex PCR, lists solely in-frame clones and lacks some. The sample holds roughly 320,000 clones, around 90% seen once. General study points: Memory subsets generally showed lower estimated richness than naive subsets. An effect of sequencing depth on clonotype sharing among donors was expected.

This TCR was sampled from a man between 18 and 29 years old in good health. The sample consisted of memory CD8+ T cells sorted from blood. Subset indicated: CD45RO+ cells pooled with CCR7-negative TemRA cells. The chain employs TRBV5-4 and TRBJ2-7; 8 bases fit TRBD1. This CDR3 reads CASSPEQGAGYEQYF. The DNA for the CDR3 is TGTGCCAGCAGTCCCGAGCAGGGGGCGGGGTACGAGCAGTACTTC. The entire variable domain, with the rest obtained from reference TRBV5-4 and TRBJ2-7, is as follows: ETGVTQSPTHLIKTRGQQVTLRCSSQSGHNTVSWYQQALGQGPQFIFQYYREEENGRGNFPPRFSGLQFPNYSSELNVNALELDDSALYLCASSPEQGAGYEQYFGPGTRLTVT.